This T cell receptor (beta chain) appears in the sequencing data of a study of T cell responses to AZD1222 COVID-19 vaccine (dated by TCRdb to about 2021). Turning to the overall study: AZD1222 recipients given second doses at about 4 weeks or at about 12 weeks were pooled, since spike-specific TCR depth and breadth were not found to differ between the two schedules. Enrollment into the trials was organized by age into subgroups of 18-55, 56-69 and 70-plus years, and those subgroups contained approximately 150, 30 and 60 TCR-sequenced participants, respectively. TCR sequencing covered over 230 trial participants: 200 to 210 given two doses of AZD1222 and 26 given two doses of MenACWY control vaccine.

The CDR3 regions of human TCRbeta chains were analyzed by immunosequencing. On the study's bioinformatics: TCRs in the repertoires were matched against a reference library of SARS-CoV-2-specific TCRs that had been generated with the MIRA antigen-specificity platform. Breadth was defined as the fraction of unique TCRs that were SARS-CoV-2-associated, and depth was defined as the fraction of total T cells that were SARS-CoV-2-associated. Using the MIRA data, each spike-specific TCR was mapped to the spike region that the TCR reacts to and placed in a CD4 or CD8 class. Log10-transformed breadth and depth values were compared by one-way ANOVA with Sidak's multiple comparisons tests. TCRdb took over this immuneACCESS table, retaining in-frame rearrangements with V and J assigned. Such tables are incomplete; in checked studies, under half of the missing clones stem from an unresolved V gene, and the remainder is unexplained. From that table come the V and J calls and clone size; the DNA was used to work out D and trimming. The table for this sample lists about 120,000 clones; around nine tenths of them were counted only once. The ten largest make up around 8% of the sample.

According to the study, the label for this sample's time point signals: baseline before first vaccination. Vaccinee samples were obtained from the UK trials COV001 and COV002, which included a single-blind randomized controlled phase 2/3 trial of AZD1222 (ChAdOx1 nCoV-19) in healthy adults. For TCRbeta chain sequencing, PBMC samples were collected from trial participants at day 0 and at day 28 after the second dose. Study-wide findings and limitations: Participants were mostly white British, with more females than males. The authors suggested clonal diversity may have been underestimated. Because no day 14 peak-response samples were available, repertoires were characterized only after the peak T cell response. Conclusions about previously exposed vaccinees are limited, since just five or six AZD1222 recipients were seropositive for SARS-CoV-2 at baseline. Epitopes outside the regions mutated in the B.1.351 and B.1.1.7 variants were reportedly recognized by nearly half of the unique spike-specific TCRs. CD4 TCRs associated with the vaccine covered the entire spike protein, and the dominant responses were in regions 160-218 and 743-854. Spike-specific TCR breadth and depth rose significantly after two AZD1222 doses compared with day 0 and with MenACWY recipients. The 56-69-year group was small, and its depth increase did not reach significance, likely because of low power.

Including the terminal cysteine and phenylalanine, the CDR3 comprises 15 residues. The DNA shown is the 45-base CDR3, in frame from base 1. Via the germline V gene, CDR1 is SGHRS and CDR2 YFSETQ. V lost 3 bases and J lost 0 bases; the stretch between them is 13 bases long. Comments on this clone: The specificity of this receptor is unknown. No per-base quality is available; no much larger clone lies one base away.

This TCR was recovered from an adult in good health. The sequencing used peripheral blood, collected on day 0 of AZD1222 vaccination. In this chain, TRBV5-1 is recombined with TRBJ2-7; the best D guess is TRBD2, with 5 bases matching. The nucleotides are TGCGCCAGCAGCTCCCCGGAGGTAAACTCCTACGAGCAGTACTTC. Its amino acids are CASSSPEVNSYEQYF.